Given below is one T cell receptor beta chain in context. Antigen unknown. The data belong to a study of T cells in Graves' hyperthyroidism and ophthalmopathy. Study-level findings and limits: In blood, most of the thyroid clonotypes expanded above 0.001 were also present.

Orbital computed tomography, thyroid ultrasound, serum thyroxine and TRAb, and clinical symptoms together informed the diagnoses. It was RNA transcripts that yielded the amplified TCR beta CDR3 regions. The TCR CDR3 was amplified in a first-round RT-PCR using the HTBI primer set. TCRdb re-derived calls from the multiplex PCR reads in MiXCR, one entry per CDR3 protein. The profile shows 300,000 to 400,000 distinct CDR3 sequences, about 18% of them singletons. V gave up 7 bases and J gave up 5 bases, with 9 bases separating them. CDR1 and CDR2 from the germline V gene are SEHNR and FQNEAQ (reference sequence). The CDR3 is made up of 12 amino acids.

Sequenced material: blood. This clonotype was obtained from a man between 18 and 29 years old with Graves' ophthalmopathy. The chain has TRBV7-9 and TRBJ2-1; D remains ambiguous. In nucleotides, the CDR3 is TGTGCCAGCAACAACCAGCACAATGAGCAGTTCTTC. Protein sequence: CASNNQHNEQFF.